The 18 T cell receptor beta chains listed next were all sequenced from one sample in a study of blood T cell repertoires in COVID-19. TCRdb keeps only in-frame clones here, not all; method: immunoSEQ multiplex PCR. This table has approximately 500,000 clones, approximately 88% appearing once. The sample consisted of peripheral blood. The receptors derive from a woman between 45 and 65 years old with COVID-19, enrolled during active disease.

The V gene is TRBV2, the J gene TRBJ1-1, with D possibly being TRBD1 (6 bases). The length of the CDR3 is 15 residues. V lost 5 bases, J lost 1 base, and 14 bases lay in between. From germline, CDR1 is SNHLY and CDR2 FYNNEI. The CDR3 bases are TGTGCCAGCAGTCCTACCACAGGGCGGAACACTGAAGCTTTCTTT. Its protein is CASSPTTGRNTEAFF.

This sequence joins TRBV10-3 and TRBJ1-1, with D unresolved. The CDR3 sequence is 13 residues long. The ends were cut back, 3 bases at V and 0 bases at J, with 5 bases in the middle. Germline CDR1 ENHRY, CDR2 SYGVKD. As DNA, the CDR3 is TGTGCCATCAGTGACCAGGTGAACACTGAAGCTTTCTTT. It codes for CAISDQVNTEAFF.

The count of this clone is one. V usage is TRBV11-2 and J usage is TRBJ2-3; D is uncertain. V was pared by 0 bases and J by 1 base, with 8 bases between. Germline CDR1 and CDR2: SGHAT and FQNNGV. The CDR3 length is 15 residues. The chain's CDR3 is CASSLDSSGTDTQYF. The CDR3 nucleotides are TGTGCCAGCAGCTTAGACTCGTCGGGCACAGATACGCAGTATTTT.

The genes are TRBV20-1 and TRBJ2-3, with TRBD2 identical over 11 bases. The germline V gene encodes CDR1 DFQATT and CDR2 SNEGSKA (reference sequence). V dropped 6 bases and J dropped 4; count of bases not matched to a gene: 6. The CDR3 has 14 amino acids. The CDR3 DNA reads TGCAGTGCCAGTCCGACTAGCGGGGCAGATACGCAGTATTTT. Protein: CSASPTSGADTQYF.

The chain recombines TRBV27 with TRBJ2-1, with a possible D match to TRBD1 (5 bases). Germline CDR1 MNHEY, CDR2 SMNVEV (reference sequence). V lost 6 bases to trimming and J lost 9 bases, with 21 bases between them. The CDR3 spans 15 residues. CDR3 sequence (DNA): TGTGCCAGCAGACCGACCCGACAGCCTACCAGTGAGCAGTTCTTC. It yields the protein CASRPTRQPTSEQFF.

V gene TRBV5-1 combines with J gene TRBJ2-7; 12 bases align to TRBD2. The CDR3 length is 17 residues. The V and J ends lost 2 bases and 0 bases, in that order; junction bases with no gene match: 6. Germline-derived CDR1 and CDR2 are SGHRS and YFSETQ. CDR3 DNA sequence: TGCGCCAGCAGCTTACGCCGACTAGCGGGGGTCTCCTACGAGCAGTACTTC. It translates to CASSLRRLAGVSYEQYF. Using reference TRBV5-1 and TRBJ2-7 for the parts outside the CDR3, the full variable domain is KAGVTQTPRYLIKTRGQQVTLSCSPISGHRSVSWYQQTPGQGLQFLFEYFSETQRNKGNFPGRFSGRQFSNSRSEMNVSTLELGDSALYLCASSLRRLAGVSYEQYFGPGTRLTVT.

A single count supports this clone. The chain couples TRBV5-1 to TRBJ1-1, with 7 bases matching TRBD1. Germline loops: CDR1 SGHRS, CDR2 YFSETQ. The CDR3 totals 16 residues. Germline trimming cut 0 bases from V and 0 bases from J; bases unmatched to any gene: 5. The CDR3 is CASSLDLGQVNTEAFF. The CDR3 coding sequence is TGCGCCAGCAGCTTGGACTTAGGACAGGTGAACACTGAAGCTTTCTTT. Variable domain in full (rest from reference TRBV5-1 and TRBJ1-1): KAGVTQTPRYLIKTRGQQVTLSCSPISGHRSVSWYQQTPGQGLQFLFEYFSETQRNKGNFPGRFSGRQFSNSRSEMNVSTLELGDSALYLCASSLDLGQVNTEAFFGQGTRLTVV.

The chain recombines TRBV3-1 (or the pseudogene TRBV3-2) with TRBJ1-1; tentatively, D is TRBD1 (6 bases). V shed 4 bases and J shed 3 bases, with 12 bases lying between them. Germline CDR1 is LGHDT and CDR2 is YNNKEL (reference sequence). The length of the CDR3 is 14 residues. The CDR3 sequence: CASSRKRTDTEAFF. Written as DNA, the CDR3 is TGTGCCAGCAGCCGAAAACGGACAGACACTGAAGCTTTCTTT.

This clone appeared a single time. The chain joins TRBV9 to TRBJ2-3; 10 bases fit TRBD2. Per the germline V gene, CDR1 is SGDLS and CDR2 is YYNGEE. The ends lost 4 bases at V and 4 bases at J; junction bases unmatched: 15. The CDR3 totals 18 residues. The CDR3 coding sequence is TGTGCCAGCAGCCTCACTAGCGGGATAACCCGGCGAGCAGATACGCAGTATTTT. This codes for CASSLTSGITRRADTQYF. The full variable domain, completed using reference TRBV9 and TRBJ2-3, is DSGVTQTPKHLITATGQRVTLRCSPRSGDLSVYWYQQSLDQGLQFLIQYYNGEERAKGNILERFSAQQFPDLHSELNLSSLELGDSALYFCASSLTSGITRRADTQYFGPGTRLTVL.

The gene calls are TRBV2 and TRBJ2-1; the D gene is possibly TRBD1 (5 bases). The CDR3 extends over 14 amino acids. Germline-derived CDR1 and CDR2 are SNHLY and FYNNEI. V was shortened by 5 bases and J by 2 bases, with 10 bases between the two germline ends. CDR3 sequence (DNA): TGTGCCAGCAGTAAGGGGATCGCCTACAATGAGCAGTTCTTC. Encoded protein: CASSKGIAYNEQFF.

V gene TRBV5-4 combines with J gene TRBJ1-2, with TRBD1 as a possible D gene (6 bases). The CDR3 contains 18 residues. Germline CDR1 reads SGHNT; CDR2 reads YYREEE (reference sequence). V was clipped by 0 bases and J by 0 bases, with 18 bases between them. CDR3 sequence: CASSLATGTRNSNYGYTF. The CDR3 DNA reads TGTGCCAGCAGCTTGGCTACCGGGACACGGAATTCTAACTATGGCTACACCTTC.

V is TRBV3-1 (or the pseudogene TRBV3-2) and J is TRBJ2-3; D unclear. The germline CDR1 and CDR2 sequences are LGHDT and YNNKEL (reference sequence). The V gene lost 3 bases and the J gene lost 4 bases, with 5 bases spanning the gap. The CDR3 covers 12 residues. The CDR3 region has the DNA TGTGCCAGCAGCCAGAACTCAGATACGCAGTATTTT. This encodes CASSQNSDTQYF.

The chain has TRBV11-3 and TRBJ2-5, with TRBD1 matching 8 bases. CDR1 and CDR2 from the germline V gene are SGHNT and YENEEA. The CDR3 is 15 amino acids. V lost 8 bases to trimming and J lost 0 bases; unmatched junction nucleotides: 8. The CDR3 loop is CASSPRTGYQETQYF. CDR3 DNA sequence: TGTGCCAGCTCCCCTCGGACAGGGTACCAAGAGACCCAGTACTTC.

In this sample, this clone turned up once. The genes are TRBV7-8 and TRBJ2-7; TRBD1 agrees at 9 bases. CDR3 length: 15 amino acids. The V gene end was trimmed by 4 bases and the J gene end by 3 bases; junction bases not matched to a gene: 7. CDR1 is SGHVS, CDR2 FQNEAQ, per germline. DNA for the CDR3: TGTGCCAGCAGCTCAACGCGGACAGGGGACTACGAGCAGTACTTC. Encoded protein: CASSSTRTGDYEQYF.

This chain connects TRBV5-1 to TRBJ1-1; D gene ambiguous. The CDR3 is 17 amino acids. V lost 0 bases and J lost 1, with 16 bases in between. Germline CDR1 is SGHRS and CDR2 is YFSETQ. The CDR3 region is CASSLGGLVSQNTEAFF. CDR3 DNA sequence: TGCGCCAGCAGCTTGGGAGGCTTGGTGTCCCAGAACACTGAAGCTTTCTTT. Variable domain in full (rest from reference TRBV5-1 and TRBJ1-1): KAGVTQTPRYLIKTRGQQVTLSCSPISGHRSVSWYQQTPGQGLQFLFEYFSETQRNKGNFPGRFSGRQFSNSRSEMNVSTLELGDSALYLCASSLGGLVSQNTEAFFGQGTRLTVV.

The genes are TRBV19 and TRBJ1-1, with D possibly TRBD1 on 6 matching bases. V shed 1 base and J shed 11 bases, with 20 bases lying between them. This CDR3 region has 15 residues. Germline loops: CDR1 LNHDA, CDR2 SQIVND (reference sequence). The CDR3 loop is CASSIAGGAGTAAFF. The CDR3 DNA reads TGTGCCAGTAGTATAGCTGGGGGGGCTGGGACCGCCGCTTTCTTT.

The genes are TRBV3-1 (or the pseudogene TRBV3-2) and TRBJ1-4; perhaps TRBD1 as D (5 bases). The V gene's germline CDR1 is LGHDT and CDR2 YNNKEL (reference sequence). V lost 1 base to trimming and J lost 8 bases, with 14 bases between them. The CDR3 extends over 15 amino acids. The CDR3 protein is CASSQGSTGWEKLFF. The CDR3 DNA is TGTGCCAGCAGCCAAGGTTCCACAGGTTGGGAAAAACTGTTTTTT.

This chain links TRBV18 with TRBJ1-2; D unclear. Between the trimmed V and J ends, which lost 4 bases and 2 bases, there was a span of 17 bases. Germline values: CDR1 KGHSH, CDR2 LQKENI. The CDR3 loop spans 16 amino acids. Here the CDR3 reads CASSLTSGIQNYGYTF. The CDR3 bases are TGTGCCAGCTCACTGACATCCGGGATACAAAACTATGGCTACACCTTC. Using reference TRBV18 and TRBJ1-2 for the parts outside the CDR3, the full variable domain is NAGVMQNPRHLVRRRGQEARLRCSPMKGHSHVYWYRQLPEEGLKFMVYLQKENIIDESGMPKERFSAEFPKEGPSILRIQQVVRGDSAAYFCASSLTSGIQNYGYTFGSGTRLTVV.